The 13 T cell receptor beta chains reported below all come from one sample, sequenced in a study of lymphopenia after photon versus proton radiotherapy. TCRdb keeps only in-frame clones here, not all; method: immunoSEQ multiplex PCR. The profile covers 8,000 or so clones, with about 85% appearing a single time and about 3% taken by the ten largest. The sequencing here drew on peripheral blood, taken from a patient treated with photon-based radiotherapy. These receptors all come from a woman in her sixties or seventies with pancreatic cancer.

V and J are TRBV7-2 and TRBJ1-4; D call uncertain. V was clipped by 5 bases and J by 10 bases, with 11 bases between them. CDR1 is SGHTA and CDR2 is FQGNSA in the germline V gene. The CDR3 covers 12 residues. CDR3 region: CASSPPRGKLFF. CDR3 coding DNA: TGTGCCAGCAGCCCCCCTCGGGGAAAACTGTTTTTT.

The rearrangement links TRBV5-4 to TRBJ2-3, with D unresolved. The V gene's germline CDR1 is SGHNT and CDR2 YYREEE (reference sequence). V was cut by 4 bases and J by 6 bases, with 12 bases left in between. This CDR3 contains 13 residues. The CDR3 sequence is CASSLKDGDTQYF. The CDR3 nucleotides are TGTGCCAGCAGCCTCAAGGATGGGGATACGCAGTATTTT.

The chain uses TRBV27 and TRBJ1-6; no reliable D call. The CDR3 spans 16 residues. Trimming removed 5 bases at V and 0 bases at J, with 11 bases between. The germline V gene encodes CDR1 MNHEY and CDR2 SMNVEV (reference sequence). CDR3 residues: CASSRWASSYNSPLHF. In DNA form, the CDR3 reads TGTGCCAGCAGTCGTTGGGCGAGCTCCTATAATTCACCCCTCCACTTT.

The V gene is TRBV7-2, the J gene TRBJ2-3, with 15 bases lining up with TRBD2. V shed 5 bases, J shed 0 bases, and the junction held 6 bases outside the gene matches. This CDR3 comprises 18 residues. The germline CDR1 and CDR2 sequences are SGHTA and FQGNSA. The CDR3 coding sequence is TGTGCCAGCAGCCACGGACTAGCGGGAGGGCCCAGCACAGATACGCAGTATTTT. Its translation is CASSHGLAGGPSTDTQYF. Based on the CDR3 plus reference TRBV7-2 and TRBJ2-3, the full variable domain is GAGVSQSPSNKVTEKGKDVELRCDPISGHTALYWYRQSLGQGLEFLIYFQGNSAPDKSGLPSDRFSAERTGGSVSTLTIQRTQQEDSAVYLCASSHGLAGGPSTDTQYFGPGTRLTVL.

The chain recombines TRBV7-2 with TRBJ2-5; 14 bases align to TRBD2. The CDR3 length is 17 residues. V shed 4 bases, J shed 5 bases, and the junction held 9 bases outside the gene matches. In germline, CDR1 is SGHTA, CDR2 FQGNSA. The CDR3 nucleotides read TGTGCCAGCAGCTCAGGGGGGACTAGCGGGAGTAGGGAGACCCAGTACTTC. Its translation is CASSSGGTSGSRETQYF.

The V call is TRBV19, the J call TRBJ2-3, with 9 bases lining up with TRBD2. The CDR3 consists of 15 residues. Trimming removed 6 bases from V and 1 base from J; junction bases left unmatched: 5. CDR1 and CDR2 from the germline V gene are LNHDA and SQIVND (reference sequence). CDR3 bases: TGTGCCAGTAGAGCTAGCGGGACGGGCACAGATACGCAGTATTTT. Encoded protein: CASRASGTGTDTQYF.

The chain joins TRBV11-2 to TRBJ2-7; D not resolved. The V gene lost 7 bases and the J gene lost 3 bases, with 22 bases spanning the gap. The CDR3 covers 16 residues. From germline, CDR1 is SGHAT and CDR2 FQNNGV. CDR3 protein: CASTLHPATGHYEQYF. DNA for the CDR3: TGTGCCAGCACCCTCCACCCAGCGACTGGCCACTACGAGCAGTACTTC.

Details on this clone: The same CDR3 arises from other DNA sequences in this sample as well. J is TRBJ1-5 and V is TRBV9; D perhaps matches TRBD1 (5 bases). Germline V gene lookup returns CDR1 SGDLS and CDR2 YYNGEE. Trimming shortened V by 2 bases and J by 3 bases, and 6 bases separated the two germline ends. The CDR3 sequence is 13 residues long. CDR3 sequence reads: CASSVDNNQPQHF. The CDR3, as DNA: TGTGCCAGCAGCGTGGACAACAATCAGCCCCAGCATTTT.

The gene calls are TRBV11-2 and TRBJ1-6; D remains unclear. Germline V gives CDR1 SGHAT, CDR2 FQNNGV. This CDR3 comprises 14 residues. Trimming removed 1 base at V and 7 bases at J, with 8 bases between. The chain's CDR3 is CASSLAGNNSPLHF. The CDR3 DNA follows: TGTGCCAGCAGCTTAGCTGGGAACAATTCACCCCTCCACTTT.

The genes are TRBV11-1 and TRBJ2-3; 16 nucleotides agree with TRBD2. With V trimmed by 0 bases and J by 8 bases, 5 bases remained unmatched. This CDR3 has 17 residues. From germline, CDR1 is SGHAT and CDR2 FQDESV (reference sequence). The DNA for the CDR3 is TGTGCCAGCAGCTTAGCCGGGACTAGCGGGAGGGCAGGTACGCAGTATTTT. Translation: CASSLAGTSGRAGTQYF.

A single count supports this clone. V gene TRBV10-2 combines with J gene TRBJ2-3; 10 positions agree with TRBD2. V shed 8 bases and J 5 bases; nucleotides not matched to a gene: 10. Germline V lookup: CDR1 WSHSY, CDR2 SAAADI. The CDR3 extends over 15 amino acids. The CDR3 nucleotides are TGCGCCAGCGGTCCCGGGACTAGCGACCGAGATACGCAGTATTTT. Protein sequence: CASGPGTSDRDTQYF.

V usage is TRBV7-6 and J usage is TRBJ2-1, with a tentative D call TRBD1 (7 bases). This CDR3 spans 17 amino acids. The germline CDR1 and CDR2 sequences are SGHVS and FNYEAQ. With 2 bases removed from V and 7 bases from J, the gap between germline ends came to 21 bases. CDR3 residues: CASSLMVGGAGQNEQFF. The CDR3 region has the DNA TGTGCCAGCAGCTTAATGGTAGGGGGCGCGGGGCAGAATGAGCAGTTCTTC.

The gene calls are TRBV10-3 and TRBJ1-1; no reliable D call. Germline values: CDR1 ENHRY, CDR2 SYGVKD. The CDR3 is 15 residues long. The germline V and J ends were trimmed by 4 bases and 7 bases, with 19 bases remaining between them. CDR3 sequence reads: CAISGVTPLNREAFF. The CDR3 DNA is TGTGCCATCAGTGGCGTCACCCCCCTTAACCGTGAAGCTTTCTTT.